This entry lists 14 T cell receptor beta chains sequenced from one sample in a study of cytomegalovirus exposure and HLA in healthy donors. Primers: 60 Vbeta forward and 13 Jbeta reverse. Clones were sequenced by immunoSEQ multiplex PCR, and TCRdb holds only the in-frame ones, with some missing. The table includes 95,000 to 150,000 clones, about 73% detected once. The sample consisted of PBMCs. These receptors all stem from a middle-aged woman in good health and CMV-seropositive.

V usage is TRBV7-8 and J usage is TRBJ2-5, with a tentative D call TRBD2 (6 bases). CDR1 is SGHVS, CDR2 FQNEAQ, per germline. The germline V and J ends were trimmed by 3 bases and 1 base, with 9 bases remaining between them. The length of the CDR3 is 14 residues. CDR3 loop: CASSFQGGQETQYF. The CDR3 DNA reads TGTGCCAGCAGCTTTCAGGGAGGCCAAGAGACCCAGTACTTC.

The chain couples TRBV5-1 to TRBJ1-2; 9 bases fit TRBD1. V shed 4 bases, J shed 8 bases, and the junction held 12 bases outside the gene matches. The CDR3 spans 15 residues. Germline lookup yields CDR1 SGHRS and CDR2 YFSETQ. CDR3 protein: CASSVNRDRVGGYTF. For the CDR3, the DNA is TGCGCCAGCAGCGTGAACCGGGACAGGGTCGGAGGCTACACCTTC.

This clone has more than one count but fewer than ten. The rearrangement joins TRBV2 to TRBJ1-2; D possibly corresponds to TRBD1 (5 bases). The germline V and J ends were trimmed by 4 bases and 8 bases, with 17 bases remaining between them. The CDR3 runs to 14 residues. Germline-derived CDR1 and CDR2 are SNHLY and FYNNEI. The CDR3 coding sequence is TGTGCCAGCAGTGGGGTTGGGCAGGGAAACGGCTACACCTTC. Its protein is CASSGVGQGNGYTF.

This clone was counted a single time. The V call is TRBV7-9, the J call TRBJ1-2; D call uncertain. CDR3 length: 19 residues. Germline CDR1 is SEHNR and CDR2 is FQNEAQ (reference sequence). Trimming cost V 5 bases and J 7 bases, with 32 bases left between them. CDR3: CASSERNVEVSQSPSGYTF. DNA for the CDR3: TGTGCCAGCAGCGAACGGAACGTGGAGGTCAGCCAGTCCCCCTCTGGCTACACCTTC.

This chain links TRBV6-5 with TRBJ1-3; no clear D gene. Germline V CDR1 and CDR2: MNHEY, SVGAGI. V lost 6 bases to trimming and J lost 4 bases, with 16 bases between them. The CDR3 has 15 residues. The CDR3 is CASRSQRTAGNTIYF. In DNA form, the CDR3 reads TGTGCCAGCAGATCACAGAGGACTGCCGGAAACACCATATATTTT.

The V gene is TRBV4-3, the J gene TRBJ1-1; D is perhaps TRBD1 (5 bases). The CDR3 has 14 amino acids. V was pared by 2 bases and J by 4 bases, with 11 bases between. CDR1 and CDR2 (germline): LGHNA, YSLEER. The CDR3 sequence is CASSQQGPGTEAFF. Written as DNA, the CDR3 is TGCGCCAGCAGCCAACAGGGTCCGGGCACTGAAGCTTTCTTT.

The chain is built from TRBV5-4 and TRBJ1-3, with TRBD1 identical over 7 bases. J gave up 8 bases and V 4 bases, and 12 bases lay outside the gene matches. Per germline, CDR1 SGHNT and CDR2 YYREEE (reference sequence). The CDR3 extends over 15 amino acids. The CDR3 nucleotides are TGTGCCAGCAGCCCCGACCCGACAGGGATAGACACCATATATTTT. It specifies CASSPDPTGIDTIYF.

The chain joins TRBV4-3 to TRBJ2-7; TRBD1 aligns across 7 bases. CDR1 is LGHNA and CDR2 is YSLEER in the germline V gene. CDR3 length equals 15 residues. After removal of 2 bases from V and 0 bases from J, the junction contained 4 bases not matched to a gene. The CDR3 DNA sequence: TGCGCCAGCAGCCAACGGACAGGACGCTCCTACGAGCAGTACTTC. It yields the protein CASSQRTGRSYEQYF.

V is TRBV5-1 and J is TRBJ1-1; 9 nucleotides agree with TRBD1. Germline V gene sequence: CDR1 SGHRS, CDR2 YFSETQ. V dropped 4 bases and J dropped 6; count of bases not matched to a gene: 10. There are 15 residues in the CDR3. The CDR3 loop reads CASSLVPGQGSEAFF. CDR3 DNA: TGCGCCAGCAGCCTGGTCCCGGGACAGGGTTCTGAAGCTTTCTTT.

This chain links TRBV4-1 with TRBJ2-7; D might be TRBD2 (7 bases). The length of the CDR3 is 18 residues. Trimming pared 0 bases from V and 4 bases from J, leaving 22 bases between. Germline V CDR1 and CDR2: MGHRA, YSYEKL. This CDR3 is CASSQDAPEGGDYYEQYF. For the CDR3, the DNA is TGCGCCAGCAGCCAAGATGCCCCTGAGGGGGGGGACTATTACGAGCAGTACTTC.

The chain has TRBV10-3 and TRBJ2-2; the match to TRBD2 covers 7 bases. CDR1 is ENHRY and CDR2 is SYGVKD in the germline V gene. The ends lost 2 bases at V and 1 base at J; junction bases unmatched: 4. The CDR3 contains 16 residues. CDR3 protein: CAISEAGRENTGELFF. Here the CDR3 DNA reads TGTGCCATCAGTGAGGCAGGGAGGGAGAACACCGGGGAGCTGTTTTTT.

The V gene is TRBV15, the J gene TRBJ1-5, with a tentative D call TRBD1 (5 bases). V lost 5 bases and J 5 bases, leaving 16 bases between the germline ends. CDR3 length equals 15 residues. Germline V gives CDR1 LNHNV, CDR2 YYDKDF (reference sequence). The CDR3: CATSGGRGMDQPQHF. The CDR3 DNA reads TGTGCCACCAGCGGGGGGAGAGGGATGGATCAGCCCCAGCATTTT.

This rearrangement joins TRBV5-4 to TRBJ2-6, with 10 positions matching TRBD1. The CDR3 consists of 16 residues. CDR1 and CDR2 (germline): SGHNT, YYREEE (reference sequence). The V gene end was trimmed by 4 bases and the J gene end by 12 bases; junction bases not matched to a gene: 13. CDR3 sequence: CASSRRGQGLIGVLTF. The CDR3 DNA is TGTGCCAGCAGCCGGAGGGGACAGGGGTTGATTGGCGTCCTGACTTTC. The whole variable domain, filled in from reference TRBV5-4 and TRBJ2-6, reads ETGVTQSPTHLIKTRGQQVTLRCSSQSGHNTVSWYQQALGQGPQFIFQYYREEENGRGNFPPRFSGLQFPNYSSELNVNALELDDSALYLCASSRRGQGLIGVLTFGAGSRLTVL.

The DNA for the CDR3 is TGCAGCGTTGTGGAGGGAAACTCCTACGAGCAGTACTTC. Residues: CSVVEGNSYEQYF. V usage is TRBV29-1 and J usage is TRBJ2-7; D possibly corresponds to TRBD2 (6 bases). This CDR3 has 13 residues. V lost 4 bases and J lost 0, with 10 bases in between. Germline V lookup: CDR1 SQVTM, CDR2 ANQGSEA.